This T cell receptor beta chain is from a study of T cells expressing NK-cell markers. About the study: Sorted CD3+CD56-NKG2C+, CD3+CD56+NKG2C- and CD3+CD56+NKG2C+ T cells were the source of the TCR beta repertoires.

The CDR3 spans 15 residues. The germline gives CDR1 SEHNR, CDR2 FQNEAQ (reference sequence). On this clonotype itself: What it binds is unknown.

Findings and limits, study-wide: Six or seven donors had dominant NKG2C+ clonotypes that comprised roughly 1.0-7.0% of their CD8+ T cells. Uncertainty persisted over the HCMV specificity of expanded NKG2C+ T cell clones.

The cDNA for TCR beta came from 5'RACE template switching with UMIs. No DNA is given; TCRdb re-called the 5' RACE reads and lists each CDR3 protein once. The sample yields roughly 430,000 distinct CDR3 sequences, of which the top ten take up less than 7.5%. This chain uses TRBV7-9 with TRBJ1-3. The sequenced sample was blood T cells: a sorted CD56 or NKG2C T cell subset, CD4+ or CD8+ T cells, or bulk PBMC T cells (not recorded which). The receptor was isolated from a woman between 18 and 75 years old in good health. CDR3 region: CASSLLAIAGNTIYF.